A single sample gave rise to the 3 T cell receptor beta chains below, sequenced in a study of post-analysis software for immune sequencing data. cDNA libraries of TCR beta carried unique molecular identifiers. TCRdb used MiXCR to reprocess the PCR reads, holding one entry per CDR3 protein. The sample has 650,000 to 850,000 distinct CDR3 sequences, about half seen once. These receptors have no known antigen. Study-wide results and caveats: Compared with controls, patients had more of about 5 TRBV segments, including TRBV5-6, TRBV5-1 and TRBV20-1.

Sequencing input: blood. The receptors stem from a girl aged 5-17 years with multiple sclerosis.

The J gene is TRBJ2-3, the V gene TRBV9; 12 positions agree with TRBD2. The trim removed 5 bases at V and 0 bases at J, leaving 16 bases unmatched. Looked up from germline, CDR1 is SGDLS and CDR2 is YYNGEE. The CDR3 covers 20 residues. CDR3 sequence reads: CASSSLAGGVPRRSTDTQYF. CDR3 in DNA: TGTGCCAGCAGTTCCCTAGCGGGAGGGGTCCCGCGTCGAAGCACAGATACGCAGTATTTT.

The chain recombines TRBV20-1 with TRBJ1-1; 9 positions agree with TRBD1. This CDR3 region has 12 residues. The J segment lost 6 bases and the V segment lost 5 bases, leaving 4 bases of the junction unmatched. Looked up from germline, CDR1 is DFQATT and CDR2 is SNEGSKA (reference sequence). CDR3 sequence: CSADRGSSEAFF. The DNA for the CDR3 is TGCAGTGCTGACAGGGGGTCTTCTGAAGCTTTCTTT.

This clonotype was seen more than once but under ten times. The V gene is TRBV20-1, the J gene TRBJ2-1; 13 nucleotides line up with TRBD2. Germline CDR1 reads DFQATT; CDR2 reads SNEGSKA (reference sequence). J lost 6 bases, V lost 3 bases, and 20 bases had no gene match. CDR3 length equals 20 residues. The DNA of the CDR3 is TGCAGTGCTAGGACGGGACTAGCGGGATCGGGCGGCGCGACTGGCAATGAGCAGTTCTTC. This sequence encodes CSARTGLAGSGGATGNEQFF.